This is a list of T cell receptor beta chains from one sample in a study of human T cells and chemical hapten exposure. Using its own MiXCR run on the RACE reads, TCRdb lists one record per CDR3 protein. The sample has some 340,000 distinct CDR3 sequences; around 6.9% are singletons. The sequencing used whole blood, collected in connection with sensitization to the hapten diphenylcyclopropenone (DPC). The receptors shown here come from a young woman with alopecia areata. Some clones in this sample may be carry-over from other donors' samples. CDR3s leave out the opening cysteine and the closing phenylalanine or tryptophan. Fields, in order: V gene, J gene, clone size, CDR3 length, CDR3 protein. For some rows the clone size is stated as once, few or many, or as a class when expanded; others skip it.

V: TRBV20-1
J: TRBJ1-5
size: many
length: 12
CDR3: SASNRVGNQPQH

V: TRBV20-1
J: TRBJ2-6
size: few
length: 11
CDR3: SASPQGLSFLT

V: TRBV19
J: TRBJ1-5
size: NA
length: 14
CDR3: ASSIFGRYSNQPQH

V: TRBV20-1
J: TRBJ1-3
size: many
length: 14
CDR3: SARGLQTGGENTIY

V: TRBV6-1
J: TRBJ2-7
size: few
length: 12
CDR3: ASSEASRSYEQY

V: TRBV9
J: TRBJ1-4
size: NA
length: 14
CDR3: ASSVDPQSSSEKLF

V: TRBV14
J: TRBJ1-2
size: NA
length: 10
CDR3: ASRSQWDGYT

V: TRBV7-2
J: TRBJ1-2
size: few
length: 11
CDR3: ASSFGHTGGYT

V: TRBV4-2
J: TRBJ1-3
size: NA
length: 13
CDR3: ASSQDPTGSNTIY

V: TRBV4-2
J: TRBJ1-6
size: NA
length: 14
CDR3: ASSQPQGLENSPLH

V: TRBV6-2/TRBV6-3
J: TRBJ2-1
size: many
length: 16
CDR3: ASSYPWYGRATHNEQF

V: TRBV6-1
J: TRBJ2-5
size: many
length: 13
CDR3: ASSETVTLRETQY

V: TRBV28
J: TRBJ2-1
size: many
length: 19
CDR3: ASSSKTGLAGGRSSYNEQF

V: TRBV7-8
J: TRBJ2-2
size: few
length: 13
CDR3: ASSPDSPNTGELF

V: TRBV28
J: TRBJ1-6
size: NA
length: 12
CDR3: ASTVSSYNSPLH

V: TRBV9
J: TRBJ1-1
size: few
length: 13
CDR3: ASSVDMGRDTEAF

V: TRBV28
J: TRBJ2-7
size: few
length: 12
CDR3: ASSQPGQDYEQY

V: TRBV27
J: TRBJ2-3
size: many
length: 15
CDR3: ASSLLASGGPTDTQY

V: TRBV29-1
J: TRBJ2-2
size: many
length: 10
CDR3: SVVTESGELF

V: TRBV7-9
J: TRBJ2-7
size: many
length: 12
CDR3: ASSRTGPTYEQY

V: TRBV27
J: TRBJ1-5
size: many
length: 14
CDR3: ASMGNLGSELGPQH

V: TRBV4-2
J: TRBJ1-2
size: many
length: 14
CDR3: ASSQGSKGVNYGYT